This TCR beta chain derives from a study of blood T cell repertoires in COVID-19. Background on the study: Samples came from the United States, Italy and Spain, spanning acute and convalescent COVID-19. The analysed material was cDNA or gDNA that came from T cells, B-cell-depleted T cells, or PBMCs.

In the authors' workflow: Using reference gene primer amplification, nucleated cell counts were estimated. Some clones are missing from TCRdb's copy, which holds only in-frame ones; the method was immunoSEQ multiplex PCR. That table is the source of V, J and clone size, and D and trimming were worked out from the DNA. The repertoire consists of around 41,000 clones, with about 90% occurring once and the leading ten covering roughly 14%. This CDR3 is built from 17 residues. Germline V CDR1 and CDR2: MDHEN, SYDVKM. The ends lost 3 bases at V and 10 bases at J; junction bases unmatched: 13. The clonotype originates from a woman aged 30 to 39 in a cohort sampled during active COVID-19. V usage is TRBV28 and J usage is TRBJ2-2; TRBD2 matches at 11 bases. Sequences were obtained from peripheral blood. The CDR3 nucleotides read TGTGCCAGCAGTTTTCAGCCGACTAGCGGGAAAAAAGAGGAGCTGTTTTTT. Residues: CASSFQPTSGKKEELFF.